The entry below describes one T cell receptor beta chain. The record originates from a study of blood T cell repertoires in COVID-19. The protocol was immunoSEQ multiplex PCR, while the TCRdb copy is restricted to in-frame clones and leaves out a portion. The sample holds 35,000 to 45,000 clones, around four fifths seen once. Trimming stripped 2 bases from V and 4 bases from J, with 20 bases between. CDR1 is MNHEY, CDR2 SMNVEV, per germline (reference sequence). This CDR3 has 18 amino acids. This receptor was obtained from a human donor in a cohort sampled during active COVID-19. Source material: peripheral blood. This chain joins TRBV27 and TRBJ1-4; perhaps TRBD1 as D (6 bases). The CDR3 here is CASSLKRGGGRVNEKLFF. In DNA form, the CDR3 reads TGTGCCAGCAGTTTAAAAAGGGGCGGGGGCCGGGTTAATGAAAAACTGTTTTTT.